What follows describes a single T cell receptor (beta chain). Its antigen is still unknown. The trim removed 7 bases at V and 6 bases at J, leaving 10 bases unmatched. This CDR3 region has 13 residues. The germline gives CDR1 SQVTM, CDR2 ANQGSEA. This sample was taken from a study of beta chain features in type 1 diabetes. Study-wide background: Healthy donors, compared against patients, showed similar age, gender and cell yields.

Since all of the isolated RNA was reverse transcribed, expressed TCRB transcripts were what got sequenced. TCRdb's table, derived via immunoSEQ multiplex PCR, lists solely in-frame clones and lacks some. The data contain 300,000 or so clones, roughly 8.8% of them singletons. Study-level results: Moderately but significantly shorter TCRB CDR3s were found in Type 1 diabetes patients in all four CD4+ subsets.

Material for sequencing was central memory CD4+ T cells from blood. This sequence originates from a man between 25 and 39 years old with type 1 diabetes. The genes are TRBV29-1 and TRBJ1-2; 8 bases align to TRBD1. The CDR3 sequence: CSAEGGQGDGYTF. The CDR3 region has the DNA TGCAGCGCAGAAGGCGGACAGGGTGATGGCTACACCTTC.